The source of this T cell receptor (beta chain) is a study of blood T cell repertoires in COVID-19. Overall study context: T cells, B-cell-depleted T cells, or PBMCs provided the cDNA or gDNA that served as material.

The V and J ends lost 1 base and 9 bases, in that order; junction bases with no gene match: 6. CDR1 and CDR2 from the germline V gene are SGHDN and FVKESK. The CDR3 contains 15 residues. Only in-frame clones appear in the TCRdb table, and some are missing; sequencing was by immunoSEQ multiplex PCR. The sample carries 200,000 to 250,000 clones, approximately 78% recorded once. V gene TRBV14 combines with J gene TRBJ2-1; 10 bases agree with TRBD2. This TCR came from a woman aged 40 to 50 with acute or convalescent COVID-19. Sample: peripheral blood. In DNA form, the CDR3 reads TGTGCCAGCAGCCAAGTAAGCGGGGGGGCCGGTGAGCAGTTCTTC. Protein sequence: CASSQVSGGAGEQFF.